The rows below give T cell receptor beta chains drawn from one sample of a study of sequential checkpoint blockade in melanoma. Here immunoSEQ multiplex PCR was the method, and the copy in TCRdb shows in-frame clones only, minus some. The table includes about 6,100 clones, about 20% detected once. The sequencing used tumor tissue (inferred from file names), collected from a patient given nivolumab and ipilimumab in sequence. All receptors come from a human donor with melanoma. Both conserved end residues are part of each CDR3. Each record gives: J gene, V gene, CDR3 protein.

TRBJ2-1 | TRBV11-3 | CASSPGTAYNEQFF
TRBJ2-7 | TRBV19 | CASSIRVHYEQYF
TRBJ2-2 | TRBV29-1 | CSGQVGNTGELFF
TRBJ2-7 | TRBV7-6 | CASSKGLAGVHEQYF
TRBJ2-3 | TRBV5-1 | CASSPEASGGPTDTQYF
TRBJ2-7 | TRBV9 | CASSQGLAGYRSYEQYF
TRBJ2-6 | TRBV5-1 | CASSQDSSSGANVLTF
TRBJ1-2 | TRBV27 | CASSLFTGDRVYGYTF
TRBJ2-5 | TRBV9 | CASSVGMGSQETQYF
TRBJ2-7 | TRBV25-1 | CASSAPQGRGGSSYEQYF
TRBJ1-1 | TRBV14 | CASSQAARGWSEAFF
TRBJ2-1 | TRBV1 | CASSLSGTTYINEQFF
TRBJ1-4 | TRBV18 | CASSRVQGIRSRVNEKLFF
TRBJ2-2 | TRBV6-8 | CATRSSFTGELFF
TRBJ1-4 | TRBV7-2 | CASSLPSGEKLFF
TRBJ2-7 | TRBV11-3 | CASRTEGGSYEQYF
TRBJ2-1 | TRBV30 | CAWSTRQELNEQFF
TRBJ2-5 | TRBV18 | CASSDGLRETQYF
TRBJ2-5 | TRBV19 | CASSYSGPQETQYF
TRBJ2-5 | TRBV18 | CASSPLAEETQYF
TRBJ2-1 | TRBV11-3 | CASSSRLAGSYNEQFF
TRBJ1-6 | TRBV11-3 | CASSLGTGFYNSPLHF
TRBJ2-3 | TRBV6-8 | CASSYKHTLDYTQYF
TRBJ1-2 | TRBV19 | CASSITPTGNYGYTF
TRBJ1-5 | TRBV19 | CASSMVGEVSQPQHF
TRBJ1-2 | TRBV18 | CASSPTTRDRDGYGYTF
TRBJ2-1 | TRBV6-8 | CASSGWQDYNEQFF
TRBJ1-1 | TRBV6-1 | CASSEERNTEAFF
TRBJ1-2 | TRBV6-8 | CASSYSTGPYGYTF